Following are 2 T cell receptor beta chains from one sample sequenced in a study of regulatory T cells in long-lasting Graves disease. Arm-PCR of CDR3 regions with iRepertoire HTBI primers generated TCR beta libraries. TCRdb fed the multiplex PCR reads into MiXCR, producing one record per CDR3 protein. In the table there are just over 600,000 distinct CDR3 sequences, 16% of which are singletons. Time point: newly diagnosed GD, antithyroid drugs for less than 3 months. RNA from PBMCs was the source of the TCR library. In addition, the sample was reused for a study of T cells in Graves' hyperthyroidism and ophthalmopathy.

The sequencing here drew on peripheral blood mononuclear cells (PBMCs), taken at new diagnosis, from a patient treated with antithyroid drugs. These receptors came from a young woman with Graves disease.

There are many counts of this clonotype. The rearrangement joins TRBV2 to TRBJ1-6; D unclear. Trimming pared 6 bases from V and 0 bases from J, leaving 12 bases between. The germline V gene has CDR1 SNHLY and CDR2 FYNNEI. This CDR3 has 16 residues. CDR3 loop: CASRGSSSSYNSPLHF. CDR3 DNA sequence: TGTGCCAGCAGAGGATCCAGTAGCTCCTATAATTCACCCCTCCACTTT.

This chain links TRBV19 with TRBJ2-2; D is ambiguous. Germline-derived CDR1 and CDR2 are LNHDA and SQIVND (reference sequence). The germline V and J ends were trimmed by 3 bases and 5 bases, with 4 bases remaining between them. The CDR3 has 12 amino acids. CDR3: CASSIYTGELFF. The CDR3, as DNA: TGTGCCAGTAGTATCTATACCGGGGAGCTGTTTTTT.